This T cell receptor beta chain was sequenced for a study of patients and donors after allogeneic stem cell transplantation. TCRdb used MiXCR to reprocess the RT-PCR reads, holding one entry per CDR3 protein. The data show roughly 140,000 distinct CDR3 sequences, about a third seen once. This CDR3 comprises 13 residues. Trimming took 3 bases from V and 1 from J, leaving 7 bases between them. The germline V gene has CDR1 SGDLS and CDR2 YYNGEE. The sequenced material came from blood, either unsorted or a sorted T cell fraction (not recorded which). This sequence was found in a human donor who was either an allogeneic HSCT recipient or a stem cell or donor lymphocyte infusion donor (not recorded which). It is not recorded whose cells these are; they may come from a transplant donor. The rearrangement links TRBV9 to TRBJ1-1; D not certain. CDR3 protein: CASSAEQNTEAFF. CDR3 sequence (DNA): TGTGCCAGCAGCGCGGAGCAGAACACTGAAGCTTTCTTT.